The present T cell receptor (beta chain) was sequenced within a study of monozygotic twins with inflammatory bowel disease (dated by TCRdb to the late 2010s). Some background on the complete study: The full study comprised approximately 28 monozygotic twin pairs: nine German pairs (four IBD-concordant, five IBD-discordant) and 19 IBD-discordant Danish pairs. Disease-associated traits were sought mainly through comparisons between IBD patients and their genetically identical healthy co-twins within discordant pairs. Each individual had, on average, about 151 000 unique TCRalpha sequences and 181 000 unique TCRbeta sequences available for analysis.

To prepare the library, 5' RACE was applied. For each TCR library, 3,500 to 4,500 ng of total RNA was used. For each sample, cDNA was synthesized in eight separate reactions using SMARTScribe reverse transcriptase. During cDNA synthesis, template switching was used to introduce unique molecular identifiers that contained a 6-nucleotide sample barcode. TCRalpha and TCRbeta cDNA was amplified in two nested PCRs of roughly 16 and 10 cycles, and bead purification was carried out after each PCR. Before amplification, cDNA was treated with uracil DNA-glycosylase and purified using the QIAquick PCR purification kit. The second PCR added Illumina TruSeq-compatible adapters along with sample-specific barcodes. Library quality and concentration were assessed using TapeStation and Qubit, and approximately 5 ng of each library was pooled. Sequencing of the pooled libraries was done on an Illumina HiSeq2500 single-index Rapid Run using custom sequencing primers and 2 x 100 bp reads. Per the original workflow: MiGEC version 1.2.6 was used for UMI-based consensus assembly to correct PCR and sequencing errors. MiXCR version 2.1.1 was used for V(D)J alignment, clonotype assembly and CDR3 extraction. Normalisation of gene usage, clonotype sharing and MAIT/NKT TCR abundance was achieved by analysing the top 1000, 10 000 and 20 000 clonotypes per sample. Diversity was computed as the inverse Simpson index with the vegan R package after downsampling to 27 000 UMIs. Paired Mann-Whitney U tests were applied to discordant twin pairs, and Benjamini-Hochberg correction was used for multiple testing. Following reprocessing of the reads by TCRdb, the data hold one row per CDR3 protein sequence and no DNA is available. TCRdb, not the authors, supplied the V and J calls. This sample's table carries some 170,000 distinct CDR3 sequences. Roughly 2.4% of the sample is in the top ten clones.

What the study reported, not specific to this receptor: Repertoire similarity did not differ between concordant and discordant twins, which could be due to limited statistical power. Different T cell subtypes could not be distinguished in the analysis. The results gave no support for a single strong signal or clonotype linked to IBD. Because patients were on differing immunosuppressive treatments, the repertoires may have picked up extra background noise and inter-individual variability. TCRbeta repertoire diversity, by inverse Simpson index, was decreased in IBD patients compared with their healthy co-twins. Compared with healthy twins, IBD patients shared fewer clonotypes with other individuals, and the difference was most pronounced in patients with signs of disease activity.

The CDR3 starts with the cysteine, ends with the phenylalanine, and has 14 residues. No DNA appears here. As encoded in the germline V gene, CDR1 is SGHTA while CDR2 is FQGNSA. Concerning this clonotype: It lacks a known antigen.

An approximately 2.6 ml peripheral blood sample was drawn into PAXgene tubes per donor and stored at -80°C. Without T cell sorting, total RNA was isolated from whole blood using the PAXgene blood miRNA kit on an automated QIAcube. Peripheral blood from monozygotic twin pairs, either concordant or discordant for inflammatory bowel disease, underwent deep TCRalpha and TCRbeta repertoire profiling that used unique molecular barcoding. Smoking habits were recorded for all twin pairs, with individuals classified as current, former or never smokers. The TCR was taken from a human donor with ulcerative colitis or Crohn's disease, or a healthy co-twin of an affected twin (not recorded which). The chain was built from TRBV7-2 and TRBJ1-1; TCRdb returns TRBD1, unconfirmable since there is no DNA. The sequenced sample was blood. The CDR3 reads CASSLEPGGTEAFF.